This T cell receptor beta chain is from a study of blood T cells in healthy people across ages. A J-beta primer mix and a sample-barcoded 5' primer were used in a second PCR of roughly 6 to 12 cycles. TCRdb processed the 5' RACE reads anew with MiXCR; each CDR3 protein has one entry. Among around 750,000 distinct CDR3 sequences listed, 40% to 65% were seen once. Notes on this clonotype: An end of the junction does not agree with germline; a read error may underlie this.

The CDR3 has 12 amino acids. Germline loops: CDR1 DFQATT, CDR2 SNEGSKA (reference sequence). There were healthy Caucasian individuals from Russia, aged roughly 6 to 95, serving as donors. The specimen was blood. This rearrangement joins TRBV20-1 to TRBJ1-5, with 7 bases identical to TRBD1. This clonotype was obtained from a man at least 80 years old in good health. CDR3 loop: CSAQGVEQPQHF. The CDR3 region has the DNA TGTAGTGCCCAGGGGGTCGAACAGCCCCAGCATTTT.